The source of this T cell receptor (beta chain) is a study of blood T cell repertoires in COVID-19. This clone occurred once. V was pared by 5 bases and J by 4 bases, with 9 bases between. Germline CDR1 is LNHDA and CDR2 is SQIVND (reference sequence). This CDR3 has 13 amino acids. Data came from immunoSEQ multiplex PCR; TCRdb stores just in-frame clones and leaves some out. The sample shows roughly 250,000 clones, just under 90% of them seen only once. Sequencing was done on a sample of peripheral blood. The gene calls are TRBV19 and TRBJ1-5; D unclear. This TCR came from a middle-aged woman with acute or convalescent COVID-19. This chain's CDR3 is CASSSGMNQPQHF. DNA for the CDR3: TGTGCCAGTAGTTCCGGGATGAATCAGCCCCAGCATTTT.